A single TCR beta chain is shown here with its context. Its antigen is currently not known. No per-base quality is available; no much larger clone lies one base away. This specimen belongs to a study of glioma-infiltrating T cells after dendritic cell vaccination (dated by TCRdb to the mid-2010s). Context from the whole study: The cohort comprised about 15 glioblastoma patients from Phase I and II dendritic cell vaccination trials, 9 newly diagnosed and 6 with recurrent disease. The vaccine was prepared from monocyte-derived dendritic cells that were cultured for seven to eight days with IL-4 and GM-CSF and then pulsed overnight with autologous tumor lysate. Survival after dendritic cell vaccination was correlated with TCR sequencing metrics, such as TIL content and the overlap between tumor and blood repertoires. Each patient was given three intradermal dendritic cell vaccine injections, spaced two weeks apart, in the arm below the axilla. Tumor-infiltrating lymphocyte content was quantified and tumor and blood repertoires were compared in dendritic cell-vaccinated glioblastoma patients by deep sequencing of TCR beta CDR3 regions. Between the early 2000s and the early 2010s, the patients were given dendritic cell vaccination pulsed with autologous tumor lysate.

TCRB CDR3 regions were amplified from 1.5 to 2.5 ug genomic DNA, or all available DNA if less, using the immunoSEQ assay. The multiplex PCR employed 60 forward primers targeting TCR V beta segments and 13 reverse primers targeting J beta segments. To estimate the number of reads per starting template, synthetic control templates were added to each sample at limiting dilution. Reads of 87 bp were generated by sequencing on the Illumina HiSeq System. From the authors' description of their analysis: To remove PCR and sequencing errors, closely related sequences were merged with a nearest neighbor algorithm. TCR overlap was measured as the percentage of unique tumor TCR beta sequences that were also present in the peripheral blood of the same patient. This immuneACCESS table, as held by TCRdb, lists in-frame sequences with V and J called but not all clones. Of the missing ones, under half trace to an unresolved V gene in checked studies; the others have no known cause. D and trimming come from the DNA, and the V and J calls and clone size come from that table. This sample is represented by about 87,000 clones; roughly 80% of them were singletons. Roughly 6.8% of the sample lies in the top ten.

Summary of the overall study and its limitations: After dendritic cell vaccination, a higher estimated pretreatment TIL content predicted longer time to progression and overall survival. The cohort was small and heterogeneous, few patients had complete blood and tumor sets, and even fewer had initial-recurrent tumor pairs. The response model built on TCR overlap across three groups was characterized as speculative, with prospective validation still needed. TCR clonality showed no direct relationship with survival, which suggests that a diverse polyclonal response may be important.

Measured from the cysteine to the phenylalanine, the CDR3 is 16 residues long. The sequence is cut down to CDR3 DNA, 48 bases in frame from base 1. In the germline V gene, CDR1 corresponds to KGHSH and CDR2 to LQKENI. V loses 3 bases at its end and J loses 2 bases; junction bases beyond the gene matches: 5. The time point label here, explained by the study, means: after dendritic cell vaccination, including at tumor progression/relapse. Selection of patients required sufficient residual fresh-frozen tumor tissue and over two years of available survival data. Although molecular status otherwise differed among the glioblastoma patients, no patient had an isocitrate dehydrogenase mutation. PBMC were collected before vaccination, two weeks after the third vaccination, and at tumor progression if progression occurred. Genomic DNA was extracted with the Qiagen DNeasy Blood extraction Kit.

The rearrangement joined TRBV18 to TRBJ2-1; 9 nucleotides in the junction match TRBD1. Sequencing used blood, obtained after dendritic cell vaccination. The receptor's source is a human donor with glioblastoma. The DNA sequence is given as TGTGCCAGCTCACCGGCGACAGGGGGAGCCTACAATGAGCAGTTCTTC. This codes for CASSPATGGAYNEQFF.